The rows below give T cell receptor beta chains drawn from one sample of a study of OX40 agonist ivuxolimab in advanced cancers. Method: immunoSEQ multiplex PCR; TCRdb's copy keeps in-frame clones and lacks some. Among fewer than 60,000 clones, approximately 79% were seen once, and the ten largest hold about 3.8%. The sequences come from CD4+ or CD8+ T cells sorted from blood, collected in a trial of the OX40 agonist ivuxolimab. Receptors were obtained from an adult with an advanced solid tumor such as melanoma, head and neck, liver or kidney cancer. The CDR3 runs from the conserved cysteine through the conserved F or W.

16 | TRBV5-5 | CASSPGPAGGSYEQYF
16 | TRBV28 | CASTSPTGEGTDTQYF
13 | TRBV5-1 | CASSFQGATGAFF
12 | TRBV6-5 | CATKDTYSGQYF
13 | TRBV5-4 | CASSRGGSYGYTF
14 | TRBV19 | CASSIGQGGGKLFF
15 | TRBV5-4 | CASSQGKGMDTEAFF
15 | TRBV10-2 | CASSWTSGGHNEQFF
15 | TRBV4-2 | CASSLTGGAGQPQHF
15 | TRBV4-3 | CASSQDPRVATEAFF
16 | TRBV28 | CASSLGPGDFQETQYF
14 | TRBV18 | CASSPDGGSYEQYF
15 | TRBV19 | CASSKRTGGGNEQFF
14 | TRBV5-8 | CASSLPRLQETQYF